The present entry profiles one T cell receptor beta chain with its context. This specimen comes from a study of blood T cell repertoires in COVID-19. The overall study: The analysed material was cDNA or gDNA that came from T cells, B-cell-depleted T cells, or PBMCs.

Sequencing used immunoSEQ multiplex PCR; TCRdb keeps in-frame clones, though not all of them. The sample holds fewer than 300,000 clones, roughly nine tenths seen once. The sequenced material came from peripheral blood. This clonotype was sampled from a woman in her twenties or thirties with COVID-19, enrolled during active disease.

The CDR3 spells CASSQVGAGYYNEQFF. CDR3 coding DNA: TGCGCCAGCAGCCAAGTGGGGGCAGGGTACTACAATGAGCAGTTCTTC. The genes are TRBV4-1 and TRBJ2-1; D may be TRBD1 (6 bases). Germline V CDR1 and CDR2: MGHRA, YSYEKL. Trimming stripped 1 base from V and 3 bases from J, with 13 bases between. The CDR3 is 16 amino acids.